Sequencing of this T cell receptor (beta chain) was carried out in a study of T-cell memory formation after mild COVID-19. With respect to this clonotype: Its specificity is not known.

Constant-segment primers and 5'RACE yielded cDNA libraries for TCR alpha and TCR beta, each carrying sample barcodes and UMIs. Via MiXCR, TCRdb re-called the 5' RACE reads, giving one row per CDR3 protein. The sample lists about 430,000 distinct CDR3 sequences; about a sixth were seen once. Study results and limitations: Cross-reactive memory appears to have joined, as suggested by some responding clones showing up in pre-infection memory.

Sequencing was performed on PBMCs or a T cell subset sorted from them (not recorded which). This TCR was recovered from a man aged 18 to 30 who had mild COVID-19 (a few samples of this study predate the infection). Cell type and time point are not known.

DNA of the CDR3: TGCAGCGTAGGACAGGGCCCAAAGGAGCAGTTCTTC. Translation: CSVGQGPKEQFF. The chain carries TRBV29-1 and TRBJ2-1; 8 bases align to TRBD1. Germline V lookup: CDR1 SQVTM, CDR2 ANQGSEA. The CDR3 has 12 residues. J was trimmed by 10 bases and V by 6 bases; bases with no gene match: 8.